This TCR beta chain was observed in a study of T cell responses to AZD1222 COVID-19 vaccine. Study results and limitations: Baseline serology detected seropositivity in only five or six AZD1222 recipients.

TCRdb's copy holds only in-frame clones and misses some; the assay was immunoSEQ multiplex PCR. The data show 90,000 to 110,000 clones, 75% to 90% seen once. As to this clone: Its antigen is undetermined.

V lost 4 bases and J lost 10, with 14 bases in between. The CDR3 sequence is 13 residues long. The germline V gene encodes CDR1 SGHNT and CDR2 YENEEA. The sequence was collected from an adult in good health. This sample comprised peripheral blood, obtained on day 0 of AZD1222 vaccination. J is TRBJ2-1 and V is TRBV11-3, with TRBD1 as a possible D gene (6 bases). The CDR3 spells CASSSIWGTEQFF. CDR3 sequence (DNA): TGTGCCAGCAGCTCCATTTGGGGGACAGAGCAGTTCTTC.